Sequencing of this T cell receptor (beta chain) was carried out in a study of T cell changes during pregnancy in multiple sclerosis. Germline V gene lookup returns CDR1 SGHRS and CDR2 YFSETQ. The CDR3 has 16 residues. The ends lost 4 bases at V and 6 bases at J; junction bases unmatched: 11. The data were produced by immunoSEQ multiplex PCR, yet TCRdb's version contains in-frame clones alone and is incomplete. This table has about 70,000 clones, approximately 91% appearing once. V gene TRBV5-1 combines with J gene TRBJ2-2; 8 bases fit TRBD1. Sample: peripheral blood, taken in the first trimester of pregnancy. This TCR came from a female donor with multiple sclerosis, enrolled in a pregnancy study. The CDR3 protein is CASSLSTGASAGELFF. The DNA of the CDR3 is TGCGCCAGCAGCCTTTCGACAGGGGCAAGCGCCGGGGAGCTGTTTTTT.